One and the same sample provided the 24 T cell receptor beta chains below, sequenced in a study of tumor and adjacent non-tumor tissue in lung cancer. The template was RNA from unsorted bulk tissue. The library came from three nested PCR rounds adapted from ARM-PCR protocols. TCRdb reanalysed the multiplex PCR reads using MiXCR and keeps one entry per CDR3 protein. The sample carries roughly 200,000 distinct CDR3 sequences, 60% to 85% recorded once. Sequenced material: lung tumor tissue. The receptors stem from a man aged 55 to 70 with non-small cell lung cancer.

This clonotype was found once. One junction end disagrees with the germline gene, perhaps due to a read error. This rearrangement joins TRBV6-5 to TRBJ2-1, with TRBD2 matching over 9 bases. This CDR3 contains 17 residues. Germline V gene data show CDR1 as MNHEY and CDR2 as SVGAGI. The CDR3 nucleotides read TGTGCCAGCAGTTACTCCCACCCTAGCGGGGTGTACAATGAGAAGTTCTTC. Amino acid sequence: CASSYSHPSGVYNEKFF.

This clonotype has ten or more counts. The V call is TRBV12-3 or TRBV12-4, the J call TRBJ2-7, with 8 bases lining up with TRBD2. J gave up 3 bases and V 6 bases, and 10 bases lay outside the gene matches. CDR3 length: 15 amino acids. CDR3 sequence: CASSWRAGVNYEQYF. CDR3 bases: TGTGCCAGCAGCTGGAGAGCGGGAGTGAACTACGAGCAGTACTTC.

As for this clonotype: An end of the junction differs from the germline gene, which may be a read error. The V call is TRBV29-1, the J call TRBJ2-1; the D gene could be TRBD1 or TRBD2 (5 bases each). Germline loops: CDR1 SQVTM, CDR2 ANQGSEA. The CDR3 consists of 13 residues. This CDR3 is CGVGVSSYNEQFF. The CDR3 DNA is TGCGGCGTGGGGGTCAGTTCCTACAATGAGCAGTTCTTC.

Concerning this clonotype itself: Its ends do not fully match the called genes, so a read error is possible. This chain connects TRBV20-1 to TRBJ1-1; D possibly corresponds to TRBD1 (6 bases). The CDR3 contains 17 residues. Germline loops: CDR1 DFQATT, CDR2 SNEGSKA (reference sequence). CDR3 in amino acids: CNARGILGSGGNTEAFF. CDR3 nucleotides: TGCAATGCTAGGGGGATTCTCGGCAGCGGGGGAAACACTGAAGCTTTCTTT.

Regarding this clonotype: This is likely a read error, given that the CDR3 carries no conserved phenylalanine or tryptophan at its end. Because the CDR3's place on the DNA is in doubt, the DNA is left out and the CDR3 is given as listed by TCRdb. This chain joins TRBV11-3 and TRBJ2-1; the table calls TRBD1, which could not be checked here. CDR1 is SGHNT and CDR2 is YENEEA in the germline V gene. The CDR3 adds up to 15 amino acids, both ends counted. The CDR3 loop reads CASSSREISYNKQIL.

The genes are TRBV14 and TRBJ2-2, with D perhaps TRBD1 (6 bases). V was cut by 5 bases and J by 7 bases, with 11 bases left in between. Per the germline V gene, CDR1 is SGHDN and CDR2 is FVKESK. This CDR3 contains 13 residues. This CDR3 reads CASSWTAVGELFF. The CDR3 DNA reads TGTGCCAGCAGCTGGACAGCCGTCGGGGAGCTGTTTTTT. Full variable domain (remainder filled in from reference TRBV14 and TRBJ2-2): EAGVTQFPSHSVIEKGQTVTLRCDPISGHDNLYWYRRVMGKEIKFLLHFVKESKQDESGMPNNRFLAERTGGTYSTLKVQPAELEDSGVYFCASSWTAVGELFFGEGSRLTVL.

A note on this clonotype: This clone may be a read error of a much larger clone one base away. V and J are TRBV12-3 or TRBV12-4 and TRBJ1-5; the D is unclear. The CDR3 runs to 15 residues. The CDR3 sequence: CARSFLGGGNQPQHF. CDR3 sequence (DNA): TGTGCCAGAAGTTTCCTGGGCGGAGGCAATCAGCCCCAGCATTTT.

A note on this clonotype: A read error may produce the germline difference seen at one junction end. This chain uses TRBV10-2 with TRBJ1-5; D uncertain. The CDR3 covers 14 residues. Looked up from germline, CDR1 is WSHSY and CDR2 is SAAADI. CDR3 sequence: CASSESNSNRPQHF. CDR3 DNA sequence: TGCGCCAGCAGTGAGTCGAATAGCAATCGGCCCCAGCATTTT.

Note on this clonotype: A junction end diverges from the germline sequence, so it may reflect a read error. The chain carries TRBV20-1 and TRBJ2-5; 12 bases align to TRBD2. Germline V gene data show CDR1 as DFQATT and CDR2 as SNEGSKA (reference sequence). The CDR3 spans 16 residues. The CDR3 DNA is TGCAGTGCTAGAAGACTAGCGGGGGATATGGGGGAGACCCAATACTTC. This encodes CSARRLAGDMGETQYF.

This clonotype has more than one count but fewer than ten. The rearrangement links TRBV20-1 to TRBJ2-1; 11 nucleotides line up with TRBD2. The junction had 7 bases not matched to a gene; V was cut back by 5 bases and J by 7 bases. CDR1 is DFQATT, CDR2 SNEGSKA, per germline (reference sequence). The CDR3 is made up of 14 amino acids. The CDR3 DNA reads as TGCAGTGCTCCCAGGACTAGCGGGCAAAATGAGCAGTTCTTC. Amino acid sequence: CSAPRTSGQNEQFF.

This clonotype was recorded many times. The V call is TRBV11-3, the J call TRBJ2-7, with D unresolved. The CDR3 has 12 residues. The V gene's germline CDR1 is SGHNT and CDR2 YENEEA. Trimming removed 3 bases at V and 6 bases at J, with 9 bases between. The CDR3 protein is CASSFIRAEQYF. CDR3 sequence (DNA): TGTGCCAGCAGCTTTATCAGAGCCGAGCAGTACTTC.

This clonotype was picked up a small number of times. The junction and the germline gene differ at one end; a read error may be behind it. The rearrangement links TRBV11-3 to TRBJ1-1; no clear D gene. Germline CDR1 SGHNT, CDR2 YENEEA. This CDR3 has 14 residues. DNA of the CDR3: TGTGCCAGCAACTTAGACGGCGTGAACACTGAAGCTTTCTTT. Translated: CASNLDGVNTEAFF.

In its sample, this clonotype was seen once. One end of the junction is discordant with germline, which a read error may explain. The chain recombines TRBV4-1 with TRBJ2-7; possible D gene TRBD2, 5 bases. The CDR3 covers 15 residues. The germline gives CDR1 MGHRA, CDR2 YSYEKL. The CDR3 DNA reads as TGCGCCAGCATCCAACGATCTCTAAGACGGGGCGAGCAGTACTTC. This encodes CASIQRSLRRGEQYF.

In regard to this clonotype: One junction end does not reproduce the germline sequence, and a read error may be involved. J is TRBJ2-4 and V is TRBV5-1; 7 bases fit TRBD2. CDR3 size: 19 residues. Looked up from germline, CDR1 is SGHRS and CDR2 is YFSETQ. CDR3 DNA: TGCGCCAGCAACTTGGTTGGACTAGGCGATAAACTAGCCAAAAACATTCAGTACTTC. It translates to CASNLVGLGDKLAKNIQYF. The full variable domain, with the rest looked up from reference TRBV5-1 and TRBJ2-4, is KAGVTQTPRYLIKTRGQQVTLSCSPISGHRSVSWYQQTPGQGLQFLFEYFSETQRNKGNFPGRFSGRQFSNSRSEMNVSTLELGDSALYLCASNLVGLGDKLAKNIQYFGAGTRLSVL.

V usage is TRBV5-4 and J usage is TRBJ2-1; D possibly corresponds to TRBD2 (6 bases). CDR1 and CDR2 (germline): SGHNT, YYREEE (reference sequence). This CDR3 has 13 amino acids. Trimming took off 2 bases at V and 8 bases at J, with 11 bases between the two ends. This CDR3 is CASSFSSGDEQFF. CDR3 sequence (DNA): TGTGCCAGCAGCTTCTCGTCGGGGGATGAGCAGTTCTTC.

The chain joins TRBV5-4 to TRBJ1-2, with 7 nucleotides matching TRBD1. CDR1 and CDR2 from the germline V gene are SGHNT and YYREEE (reference sequence). The CDR3 is made up of 13 amino acids. Written as DNA, the CDR3 is TGTGACAACAGCCCTACAGGACAGGAAGGCCACACCTTC. Amino acid sequence: CDNSPTGQEGHTF.

This clonotype has ten or more counts. The V and J genes are TRBV4-3 and TRBJ2-1, with D unclear. This CDR3 spans 14 amino acids. The ends were cut back, 1 base at V and 9 bases at J, with 13 bases in the middle. CDR1 and CDR2 (germline): LGHNA, YSLEER. CDR3 protein: CASSQVPPAGEQFF. The CDR3 coding sequence is TGCGCCAGCAGCCAAGTTCCTCCAGCTGGTGAGCAGTTCTTC.

With regard to this clonotype: This CDR3 fails to terminate in the conserved phenylalanine or tryptophan, so it likely reflects a read error. The chain combines TRBV11-1 with TRBJ2-1; D gene uncertain. The CDR3 length is 11 residues. V lost 2 bases to trimming and J lost 9 bases, with 5 bases between them. Germline V gene sequence: CDR1 SGHAT, CDR2 FQDESV (reference sequence). In DNA form, the CDR3 reads TGTGCCAGCAGCTTATATGCTGAGCAGTTCACG. Translated: CASSLYAEQFT.

As concerns this clonotype: At one end, the junction sequence differs from germline, possibly due to a read error. The genes are TRBV11-3 and TRBJ2-7, with D possibly being TRBD2 (5 bases). The CDR3 consists of 15 residues. Per the germline V gene, CDR1 is SGHNT and CDR2 is YENEEA. CDR3 coding DNA: TGTACCAGCAGCTTAGGACTCACGGTGGTGGACGAGCAGTACTTC. It translates to CTSSLGLTVVDEQYF.

This clonotype was counted between two and nine times. The CDR3 sequence: CASSYSVNTEAFF. The CDR3 nucleotides read TGTGCCAGCAGTTACAGCGTGAACACTGAAGCTTTCTTT. The rearrangement uses TRBV6-2 or TRBV6-3 and TRBJ1-1; D is undetermined. With 2 bases removed from V and 0 bases from J, the gap between germline ends came to 4 bases. CDR1 is MNHEY and CDR2 is SVGEGT in the germline V gene. CDR3 length equals 13 residues.

Concerning this clonotype itself: At one end, the junction sequence differs from germline, possibly due to a read error. The chain uses TRBV11-2 and TRBJ2-3; D unclear. CDR1 is SGHAT, CDR2 FQNNGV, per germline. The CDR3 has 14 residues. The CDR3 sequence is CASSLISSADRQYF. The CDR3 DNA follows: TGTGCCAGCAGCTTAATTAGTTCCGCTGATAGGCAGTATTTT.

As regards this clonotype: A read error may be the cause here, since a much bigger clone is one base away. This chain's CDR3 is CASSFTGGQGETQYF. The CDR3 bases are TGTGCCAGCAGTTTTACCGGAGGGCAGGGAGAGACCCAGTACTTC. The genes are TRBV12-3 or TRBV12-4 and TRBJ2-5; weak D call: TRBD2 (6 bases). The V and J ends lost 3 bases and 4 bases respectively, with 15 bases between them. CDR3 size: 15 residues.

The sample holds a few counts of this clonotype. This chain joins TRBV7-3 and TRBJ1-1, with 7 bases fitting TRBD1. Looked up from germline, CDR1 is SGHTA and CDR2 is FQGTGA. V shed 4 bases, J shed 5 bases, and the junction held 4 bases outside the gene matches. CDR3 length equals 13 residues. The CDR3 nucleotides are TGTGCCAGCAGCTCGAACAGGGGTACTGAAGCTTTCTTT. Residues: CASSSNRGTEAFF.

Concerning this clonotype itself: At one end, the junction sequence differs from germline, possibly due to a read error. The chain recombines TRBV6-6 with TRBJ1-3, with TRBD1 as a possible D gene (6 bases). This CDR3 spans 15 amino acids. CDR1 is MNHNY and CDR2 is SVGAGI in the germline V gene (reference sequence). The CDR3, as DNA: TGTGCCAACAGTAGCGACTCGGGGGGCGGAAACACCATATATTTT. Amino acid sequence: CANSSDSGGGNTIYF.